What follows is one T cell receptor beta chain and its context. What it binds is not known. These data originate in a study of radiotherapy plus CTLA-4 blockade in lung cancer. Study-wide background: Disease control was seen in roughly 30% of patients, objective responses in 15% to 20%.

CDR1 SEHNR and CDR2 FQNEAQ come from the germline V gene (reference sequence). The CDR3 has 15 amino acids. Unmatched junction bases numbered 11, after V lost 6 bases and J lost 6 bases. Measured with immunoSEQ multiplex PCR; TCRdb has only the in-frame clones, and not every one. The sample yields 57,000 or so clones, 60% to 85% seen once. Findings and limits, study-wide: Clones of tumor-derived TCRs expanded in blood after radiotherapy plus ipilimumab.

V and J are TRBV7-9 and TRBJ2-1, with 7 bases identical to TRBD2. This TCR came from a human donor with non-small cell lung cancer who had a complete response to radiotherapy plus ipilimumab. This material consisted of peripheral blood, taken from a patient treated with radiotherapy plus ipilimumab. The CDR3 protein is CASRSLAASANEQFF. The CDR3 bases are TGTGCCAGCAGATCTCTAGCGGCCAGTGCCAATGAGCAGTTCTTC.